Listed below are T cell receptor beta chains from one sample, sequenced in a study of blood T cell repertoires in COVID-19. The protocol was immunoSEQ multiplex PCR, while the TCRdb copy is restricted to in-frame clones and leaves out a portion. This table has 200,000 or so clones, around four fifths appearing once. Source material: peripheral blood. These receptors were obtained from a man between 60 and 75 years old with COVID-19, enrolled during active disease. Each CDR3 is given with its conserved first and last residue. The order of the fields is D gene, CDR3 length, clone size, J gene, V gene, CDR3 protein, CDR3 DNA. A D gene is named only where the DNA matches it firmly. Expanded clones get a size class; other rows say once, few or many, or leave the size out.

d_call: -; cdr3_length: 14; clone_size: few; j_call: TRBJ1-4; v_call: TRBV3-1/TRBV3-2; cdr3_aa: CASSQAVRNEKLFF; cdr3_nt: TGTGCCAGCAGCCAAGCGGTAAGAAATGAAAAACTGTTTTTT
d_call: TRBD2; cdr3_length: 13; clone_size: -; j_call: TRBJ2-1; v_call: TRBV12-3/TRBV12-4; cdr3_aa: CASSLAGANEQFF; cdr3_nt: TGTGCCAGCAGTTTGGCGGGAGCAAATGAGCAGTTCTTC
d_call: -; cdr3_length: 11; clone_size: -; j_call: TRBJ2-7; v_call: TRBV6-1; cdr3_aa: CASSEELEQYF; cdr3_nt: TGTGCCAGCAGTGAAGAGCTCGAGCAGTACTTC
d_call: TRBD1; cdr3_length: 14; clone_size: -; j_call: TRBJ1-1; v_call: TRBV5-5; cdr3_aa: CASSLQGMTRVAFF; cdr3_nt: TGTGCCAGCAGCCTACAGGGGATGACACGGGTAGCTTTCTTT
d_call: TRBD1; cdr3_length: 17; clone_size: -; j_call: TRBJ1-6; v_call: TRBV4-1; cdr3_aa: CASSQGQGASYNSPLHF; cdr3_nt: TGCGCCAGCAGCCAAGGCCAGGGGGCTTCCTATAATTCACCCCTCCACTTT
d_call: TRBD1; cdr3_length: 15; clone_size: -; j_call: TRBJ1-2; v_call: TRBV10-3; cdr3_aa: CAISEVTTGYYGYTF; cdr3_nt: TGTGCCATCAGTGAGGTAACGACAGGGTACTATGGCTACACCTTC
d_call: TRBD1; cdr3_length: 13; clone_size: -; j_call: TRBJ1-5; v_call: TRBV28; cdr3_aa: CASRGQYNQPQHF; cdr3_nt: TGTGCCAGCAGGGGACAGTACAATCAGCCCCAGCATTTT
d_call: TRBD1; cdr3_length: 15; clone_size: -; j_call: TRBJ1-5; v_call: TRBV5-5; cdr3_aa: CASSLLGTDNQPQHF; cdr3_nt: TGTGCCAGCAGCTTGTTGGGGACAGACAATCAGCCCCAGCATTTT
d_call: TRBD1; cdr3_length: 15; clone_size: -; j_call: TRBJ1-1; v_call: TRBV5-1; cdr3_aa: CASSIGQGAITEAFF; cdr3_nt: TGCGCCAGCAGCATCGGACAGGGGGCCATCACTGAAGCTTTCTTT
d_call: -; cdr3_length: 14; clone_size: -; j_call: TRBJ1-1; v_call: TRBV21-1; cdr3_aa: CASDREIINTEAFF; cdr3_nt: TGTGCCAGCGACCGGGAGATAATTAACACTGAAGCTTTCTTT
d_call: -; cdr3_length: 12; clone_size: few; j_call: TRBJ2-3; v_call: TRBV5-4; cdr3_aa: CASSLSTDTQYF; cdr3_nt: TGTGCCAGCAGCCTTAGCACAGATACGCAGTATTTT
d_call: -; cdr3_length: 12; clone_size: once; j_call: TRBJ1-2; v_call: TRBV10-2; cdr3_aa: CASTGANYGYTF; cdr3_nt: TGCGCCAGCACAGGGGCTAACTATGGCTACACCTTC
d_call: TRBD2; cdr3_length: 16; clone_size: -; j_call: TRBJ2-1; v_call: TRBV10-2; cdr3_aa: CASLLRLAGEDNEQFF; cdr3_nt: TGCGCCAGCCTACTTAGACTAGCGGGAGAAGACAATGAGCAGTTCTTC
d_call: TRBD1; cdr3_length: 14; clone_size: -; j_call: TRBJ1-1; v_call: TRBV5-6; cdr3_aa: CASSLGGGWGGAFF; cdr3_nt: TGTGCCAGCAGCTTGGGAGGGGGCTGGGGTGGAGCTTTCTTT
d_call: TRBD1; cdr3_length: 15; clone_size: -; j_call: TRBJ1-1; v_call: TRBV20-1; cdr3_aa: CSASQGSGGQTEAFF; cdr3_nt: TGCAGTGCTAGTCAGGGATCAGGGGGCCAGACTGAAGCTTTCTTT
d_call: TRBD2; cdr3_length: 16; clone_size: -; j_call: TRBJ2-1; v_call: TRBV7-8; cdr3_aa: CASSPVGLAGVNEQFF; cdr3_nt: TGTGCCAGCAGCCCCGTTGGACTAGCGGGAGTGAATGAGCAGTTCTTC
d_call: TRBD1; cdr3_length: 14; clone_size: -; j_call: TRBJ1-1; v_call: TRBV18; cdr3_aa: CASSPTTGPAEAFF; cdr3_nt: TGTGCCAGCTCACCCACGACAGGGCCGGCTGAAGCTTTCTTT
d_call: -; cdr3_length: 13; clone_size: once; j_call: TRBJ2-7; v_call: TRBV7-3; cdr3_aa: CASSLTAAYEQYF; cdr3_nt: TGTGCCAGCAGCTTAACGGCAGCCTACGAGCAGTACTTC
d_call: -; cdr3_length: 13; clone_size: few; j_call: TRBJ1-1; v_call: TRBV5-4; cdr3_aa: CASSWGQNTEAFF; cdr3_nt: TGTGCCAGCAGCTGGGGACAGAACACTGAAGCTTTCTTT
d_call: -; cdr3_length: 15; clone_size: -; j_call: TRBJ1-5; v_call: TRBV6-2/TRBV6-3; cdr3_aa: CASSDRGYSNQPQHF; cdr3_nt: TGTGCCAGCAGTGACCGGGGGTATAGCAATCAGCCCCAGCATTTT
d_call: -; cdr3_length: 15; clone_size: -; j_call: TRBJ1-2; v_call: TRBV4-3; cdr3_aa: CASSLGGEMGYGYTF; cdr3_nt: TGCGCCAGCAGCCTCGGAGGAGAGATGGGGTATGGCTACACCTTC
d_call: -; cdr3_length: 14; clone_size: -; j_call: TRBJ1-2; v_call: TRBV5-8; cdr3_aa: CASSLDPRDYGYTF; cdr3_nt: TGTGCCAGCAGCTTGGACCCGCGTGATTATGGCTACACCTTC
d_call: -; cdr3_length: 12; clone_size: once; j_call: TRBJ2-7; v_call: TRBV30; cdr3_aa: CAWGISSYEQYF; cdr3_nt: TGTGCCTGGGGGATTAGCTCCTACGAGCAGTACTTC
d_call: TRBD1; cdr3_length: 17; clone_size: -; j_call: TRBJ1-1; v_call: TRBV18; cdr3_aa: CASSPRTSTGMNTEAFF; cdr3_nt: TGTGCCAGCTCACCCCGGACCTCGACAGGGATGAACACTGAAGCTTTCTTT
d_call: TRBD1; cdr3_length: 15; clone_size: -; j_call: TRBJ2-7; v_call: TRBV11-1; cdr3_aa: CASSPYRGNQYEQYF; cdr3_nt: TGTGCCAGCAGCCCCTACAGGGGGAATCAATACGAGCAGTACTTC
d_call: TRBD1; cdr3_length: 17; clone_size: -; j_call: TRBJ1-5; v_call: TRBV7-2; cdr3_aa: CASSSPGGGWSNQPQHF; cdr3_nt: TGTGCCAGCAGCTCCCCAGGGGGAGGATGGAGCAATCAGCCCCAGCATTTT
d_call: -; cdr3_length: 14; clone_size: -; j_call: TRBJ1-1; v_call: TRBV6-5; cdr3_aa: CASRVQGRNTEAFF; cdr3_nt: TGTGCCAGCAGGGTACAAGGGAGGAACACTGAAGCTTTCTTT
d_call: -; cdr3_length: 13; clone_size: once; j_call: TRBJ1-5; v_call: TRBV7-2; cdr3_aa: CASSLVRDQPQHF; cdr3_nt: TGTGCCAGCAGCTTAGTCAGGGATCAGCCCCAGCATTTT
d_call: TRBD1; cdr3_length: 14; clone_size: -; j_call: TRBJ2-7; v_call: TRBV5-1; cdr3_aa: CASSTGQGGGEQYF; cdr3_nt: TGCGCCAGCAGCACCGGACAGGGTGGCGGCGAGCAGTACTTC